Given below is one TCR beta chain in context. This record belongs to a study of tumor-infiltrating lymphocytes in oesophageal squamous cell carcinoma. TCRdb fed the PCR reads into MiXCR, producing one record per CDR3 protein. The table lists 16,000 or so distinct CDR3 sequences, around 48% of them singletons. Germline V lookup: CDR1 SEHNR, CDR2 FQNEAQ (reference sequence). The CDR3 spans 13 residues. The sequence was collected from a male donor with esophageal squamous cell carcinoma. V is TRBV7-9 and J is TRBJ1-1; tentative D call: TRBD1 (5 bases). The J call may be in error: the DNA end matches TRBJ1-3 better. Sample: esophageal tumor tissue. CDR3 protein: CASSYWTGNTIYF. The CDR3 nucleotides are TGTGCCAGCAGCTACTGGACAGGAAACACCATATATTTT.